These 10 T cell receptor beta chains came from one sample sequenced in a study of read filtering for tumor transcriptome and immune sequencing. Molecular barcoded adaptors covering alpha/delta and beta/gamma chains were used on around 370 ng RNA. TCRdb itself ran the reads through MiXCR, one entry per CDR3 protein. The table records about 57,000 distinct CDR3 sequences, 20% of them present only once. Material for sequencing was a population of CD138-negative cells sorted from bone marrow. The receptors were gathered from a donor at least 40 years old with multiple myeloma.

This clonotype was seen a handful of times. This rearrangement joins TRBV6-6 to TRBJ2-3, with 12 bases aligning to TRBD2. This CDR3 contains 19 residues. Unmatched junction bases numbered 9, after V lost 0 bases and J lost 2 bases. CDR1 MNHNY and CDR2 SVGAGI come from the germline V gene (reference sequence). The CDR3 loop is CASSYSIRASGGATDTQYF. CDR3 nucleotides: TGTGCCAGCAGTTACTCGATTAGGGCTAGCGGGGGGGCCACAGATACGCAGTATTTT.

This clonotype has at least ten counts. The rearrangement links TRBV6-5 to TRBJ1-1; tentatively, D is TRBD1 (5 bases). The CDR3 totals 13 residues. Germline-derived CDR1 and CDR2 are MNHEY and SVGAGI. V lost 5 bases to trimming and J lost 5 bases, with 12 bases between them. The DNA for the CDR3 is TGTGCCAGCAGTCGGCGCCCAGGGACTGAAGCTTTCTTT. This encodes CASSRRPGTEAFF.

This clonotype was picked up a small number of times. This rearrangement joins TRBV5-1 to TRBJ2-5, with D maybe TRBD1 (5 bases). There are 14 residues in the CDR3. V was shortened by 0 bases and J by 5 bases, with 11 bases between the two germline ends. Per germline, CDR1 SGHRS and CDR2 YFSETQ. CDR3: CASSLGYRSETQYF. CDR3 nucleotides: TGCGCCAGCAGCTTGGGGTACAGGTCGGAGACCCAGTACTTC. The full variable domain, in which reference TRBV5-1 and TRBJ2-5 provide the parts outside the CDR3, is KAGVTQTPRYLIKTRGQQVTLSCSPISGHRSVSWYQQTPGQGLQFLFEYFSETQRNKGNFPGRFSGRQFSNSRSEMNVSTLELGDSALYLCASSLGYRSETQYFGPGTRLLVL.

Concerning this clonotype: Since the CDR3 does not end with the conserved phenylalanine or tryptophan, this likely comes from a read error. The V gene is TRBV25-1, the J gene TRBJ1-2, with 8 bases aligning to TRBD1. Losses at the gene ends were 3 bases for V and 1 base for J; bases not matched to a gene: 10. CDR1 is MGHDK and CDR2 is SYGVNS in the germline V gene. This CDR3 has 17 residues. CDR3 DNA sequence: TGTGCCAGCAGTGATGCGGGCAGGGGGCCGAATAACTATGGCTACACCCTC. The encoded protein is CASSDAGRGPNNYGYTL.

This clonotype came up many times. The chain carries TRBV7-9 and TRBJ1-4; possibly TRBD1 for D (6 bases). The V and J ends lost 4 bases and 5 bases respectively, with 11 bases between them. The CDR3 is made up of 14 amino acids. Germline V lookup: CDR1 SEHNR, CDR2 FQNEAQ (reference sequence). The CDR3 bases are TGTGCCAGCAGCTCCCCGACAGGAAATGAAAAACTGTTTTTT. Translated: CASSSPTGNEKLFF.

There are many counts of this clonotype. This chain links TRBV20-1 with TRBJ2-5, with no clear D. The ends were cut back, 5 bases at V and 7 bases at J, with 17 bases in the middle. CDR3 size: 13 residues. Germline V CDR1 and CDR2: DFQATT, SNEGSKA (reference sequence). The CDR3 here is CSAGSEFYGTQYF. In DNA, the CDR3 is TGCAGTGCTGGTTCGGAATTCTATGGGACCCAGTACTTC.

Notes on this clonotype: This may arise from a read error, as a much more abundant clone is one base away. The V and J genes are TRBV4-1 and TRBJ2-1; TRBD1 matches 7 bases. CDR1 is MGHRA, CDR2 YSYEKL, per germline. The CDR3 runs 17 residues. The CDR3 is CASSQDSGQNFYSEQFF. The CDR3, as DNA: TGCGCCAGCAGCCAAGACTCGGGACAGAACTTCTACAGTGAGCAGTTCTTC.

The CDR3 nucleotides are TGTGCCAGCAGCGACCAGGGGGGGCTAGCTGAAGCTTTCTTT. This encodes CASSDQGGLAEAFF. The chain joins TRBV7-9 to TRBJ1-1, with 7 positions matching TRBD1. The CDR3 extends over 14 amino acids. With V trimmed by 5 bases and J by 6 bases, 9 bases remained unmatched. Germline values: CDR1 SEHNR, CDR2 FQNEAQ (reference sequence).

This sequence joins TRBV20-1 and TRBJ1-1; TRBD1 might be the D (5 bases). Trimming took off 3 bases at V and 4 bases at J, with 18 bases between the two ends. In germline, CDR1 is DFQATT, CDR2 SNEGSKA (reference sequence). CDR3 length equals 15 residues. The CDR3 DNA follows: TGCAGTGCTAGCTCCTTGCAGGGCCCCCTCACTGAAGCTTTCTTT. It specifies CSASSLQGPLTEAFF.

Ten or more counts support this clonotype. The gene calls are TRBV2 and TRBJ2-2, with TRBD1 matching 7 bases. Germline V gene data show CDR1 as SNHLY and CDR2 as FYNNEI. V was pared by 2 bases and J by 3 bases, with 15 bases of the junction left unmatched. CDR3 length equals 19 residues. As DNA, the CDR3 is TGTGCCAGCAGTGAACCCCCCGGCCTTACAGGGGTCGACACCGGGGAGCTGTTTTTT. It yields the protein CASSEPPGLTGVDTGELFF.